These 13 T cell receptor beta chains were sequenced from one sample in a study of neoadjuvant anti-PD-1 for oral cavity cancer (dated by TCRdb to the early 2020s). Receptor amplification or capture employed the immunoSEQ multiplex PCR assay. This is the immuneACCESS table as TCRdb keeps it, with only in-frame sequences that have V and J called. A part of the clones is gone; compared with another copy, unresolved V genes explain less than half, and the rest is unexplained. This sample lists about 12,000 clones; 60% to 75% were detected once. The top ten clonotypes cover about 2.6% of the sample. In the paper's terms, the time point label means: after neoadjuvant nivolumab, at surgical resection. The material was PBMCs, obtained after nivolumab (anti-PD-1) treatment. These receptors were collected from a person between 40 and 79 years old with oral cavity squamous cell carcinoma.

This chain joins TRBV19 and TRBJ2-2, with D possibly being TRBD1 (5 bases). V was pared by 6 bases and J by 7 bases, with 9 bases between. The CDR3 covers 12 residues. Germline-derived CDR1 and CDR2 are LNHDA and SQIVND (reference sequence). The CDR3 sequence: CASRDGHGELFF. The CDR3 nucleotides read TGTGCCAGTAGAGACGGACACGGGGAGCTGTTTTTT.

This chain uses TRBV19 with TRBJ1-2, with unresolved D. Per germline, CDR1 LNHDA and CDR2 SQIVND (reference sequence). This CDR3 comprises 13 residues. Deletions cut 3 bases from V and 0 bases from J, with 5 bases between. The CDR3 nucleotides read TGTGCCAGTAGTATTGTTTCTAACTATGGCTACACCTTC. Protein sequence: CASSIVSNYGYTF. The full variable domain, rest sourced from reference TRBV19 and TRBJ1-2, is DGGITQSPKYLFRKEGQNVTLSCEQNLNHDAMYWYRQDPGQGLRLIYYSQIVNDFQKGDIAEGYSVSREKKESFPLTVTSAQKNPTAFYLCASSIVSNYGYTFGSGTRLTVV.

The chain employs TRBV7-9 and TRBJ2-1; 8 positions agree with TRBD1. Germline V CDR1 and CDR2: SEHNR, FQNEAQ (reference sequence). After removal of 1 base from V and 3 bases from J, the junction contained 2 bases not matched to a gene. CDR3 size: 15 residues. CDR3 nucleotides: TGTGCCAGCAGCTTAGGACAGGGGCGCTACAATGAGCAGTTCTTC. Translation: CASSLGQGRYNEQFF. Complete variable domain (other parts from reference TRBV7-9 and TRBJ2-1): DTGVSQNPRHKITKRGQNVTFRCDPISEHNRLYWYRQTLGQGPEFLTYFQNEAQLEKSRLLSDRFSAERPKGSFSTLEIQRTEQGDSAMYLCASSLGQGRYNEQFFGPGTRLTVL.

The chain employs TRBV10-2 and TRBJ2-5; D perhaps matches TRBD1 (6 bases). The germline V gene encodes CDR1 WSHSY and CDR2 SAAADI. The CDR3 length is 14 residues. The V gene lost 7 bases and the J gene lost 4 bases, with 16 bases spanning the gap. CDR3 residues: CASTLQGAVETQYF. DNA for the CDR3: TGCGCCAGCACCCTACAGGGAGCGGTAGAGACCCAGTACTTC.

The chain has TRBV19 and TRBJ1-5; no clear D gene. CDR1 and CDR2 (germline): LNHDA, SQIVND (reference sequence). This CDR3 is 15 amino acids long. Trimming took off 7 bases at V and 4 bases at J, with 17 bases between the two ends. The CDR3: CASTPGGIGNQPQHF. DNA of the CDR3: TGTGCCAGTACCCCAGGAGGGATCGGAAATCAGCCCCAGCATTTT.

The gene calls are TRBV11-2 and TRBJ1-2; D is perhaps TRBD1 (6 bases). The length of the CDR3 is 13 residues. The V gene's germline CDR1 is SGHAT and CDR2 FQNNGV. The V end was cut by 5 bases, the J end by 2 bases, with 9 bases between. The CDR3 coding sequence is TGTGCCAGCAGCCGAACAGGGAACTATGGCTACACCTTC. Its protein is CASSRTGNYGYTF.

The rearrangement uses TRBV6-5 and TRBJ2-2, with a tentative D call TRBD2 (6 bases). Looked up from germline, CDR1 is MNHEY and CDR2 is SVGAGI. V was pared by 0 bases and J by 0 bases, with 8 bases between. The CDR3 spans 16 residues. As DNA, the CDR3 is TGTGCCAGCAGTTACTCCGGGGGTTCGAACACCGGGGAGCTGTTTTTT. Its translation: CASSYSGGSNTGELFF.

The chain couples TRBV5-6 to TRBJ2-5; no clear D. V was cut by 2 bases and J by 0 bases, with 11 bases left in between. The CDR3 runs to 15 residues. Germline loops: CDR1 SGHDT, CDR2 YYEEEE. For the CDR3, the DNA is TGTGCCAGCAGCTTTGGCGCATTGTACCAAGAGACCCAGTACTTC. Protein: CASSFGALYQETQYF. The full variable domain, with the rest looked up from reference TRBV5-6 and TRBJ2-5, is DAGVTQSPTHLIKTRGQQVTLRCSPKSGHDTVSWYQQALGQGPQFIFQYYEEEERQRGNFPDRFSGHQFPNYSSELNVNALLLGDSALYLCASSFGALYQETQYFGPGTRLLVL.

V gene TRBV19 combines with J gene TRBJ2-7; TRBD1 is a possible D gene (6 bases). The CDR3 extends over 16 amino acids. Germline-derived CDR1 and CDR2 are LNHDA and SQIVND (reference sequence). V was shortened by 5 bases and J by 0 bases, with 17 bases between the two germline ends. The CDR3: CASSPQGQGTSYEQYF. The CDR3 bases are TGTGCCAGTAGTCCTCAGGGGCAGGGAACCTCCTACGAGCAGTACTTC. Looking up the rest from reference TRBV19 and TRBJ2-7 gives the full variable domain: DGGITQSPKYLFRKEGQNVTLSCEQNLNHDAMYWYRQDPGQGLRLIYYSQIVNDFQKGDIAEGYSVSREKKESFPLTVTSAQKNPTAFYLCASSPQGQGTSYEQYFGPGTRLTVT.

The rearrangement uses TRBV7-9 and TRBJ2-7; possibly TRBD1 or TRBD2 for D (6 bases each). V dropped 5 bases and J dropped 0 bases, with 14 bases sitting between them. CDR1 and CDR2 from the germline V gene are SEHNR and FQNEAQ (reference sequence). The CDR3 runs 15 residues. This CDR3 is CASSPLGGLSYEQYF. The CDR3 DNA reads as TGTGCCAGCAGCCCGCTAGGGGGGCTCTCCTACGAGCAGTACTTC. Using reference TRBV7-9 and TRBJ2-7 for the parts outside the CDR3, the full variable domain is DTGVSQNPRHKITKRGQNVTFRCDPISEHNRLYWYRQTLGQGPEFLTYFQNEAQLEKSRLLSDRFSAERPKGSFSTLEIQRTEQGDSAMYLCASSPLGGLSYEQYFGPGTRLTVT.

The chain employs TRBV19 and TRBJ2-2, with 9 bases fitting TRBD1. The germline gives CDR1 LNHDA, CDR2 SQIVND (reference sequence). J gave up 7 bases and V 7 bases, and 13 bases lay outside the gene matches. The CDR3 totals 16 residues. CDR3 protein: CASTRDREGGSGELFF. In DNA, the CDR3 is TGTGCCAGTACCCGGGACAGGGAAGGTGGTAGCGGGGAGCTGTTTTTT.

This chain's CDR3 is CASSEAHLTVNRKNRRAFF. The CDR3 bases are TGTGCCAGCAGTGAAGCACACCTCACAGTAAACCGAAAGAACCGAAGAGCTTTCTTT. V gene TRBV2 combines with J gene TRBJ1-1; D is uncertain. CDR1 is SNHLY, CDR2 FYNNEI, per germline. The CDR3 sequence is 19 residues long. Trimming removed 0 bases from V and 10 bases from J, with 30 bases in between.

In DNA, the CDR3 is TGTGCCATCAGTGCTAACAGGGCCGACGCGAACACCGGGGAGCTGTTTTTT. Translation gives CAISANRADANTGELFF. This chain joins TRBV10-3 and TRBJ2-2; D might be TRBD1 (6 bases). Germline CDR1 reads ENHRY; CDR2 reads SYGVKD. V lost 4 bases to trimming and J lost 0 bases, with 15 bases between them. The CDR3 length is 17 residues.